The 23 T cell receptor beta chains presented below share a single source sample, sequenced in a study of identical twins. One entry per CDR3 protein, called by TCRdb with MiXCR from the 5' RACE reads. The sample holds about 250,000 distinct CDR3 sequences, around 15% seen once. Sequenced input: memory (CD45RO+) T cells sorted from blood. The receptors stem from a young woman in good health.

This clonotype came up many times. The chain combines TRBV7-9 with TRBJ2-3, with D uncertain. Trimming took 2 bases from V and 2 from J, leaving 11 bases between them. Germline V gene lookup returns CDR1 SEHNR and CDR2 FQNEAQ (reference sequence). CDR3 length: 15 residues. CDR3 sequence (DNA): TGTGCCAGCAGCTTATTGTACCCAACCACAGATACGCAGTATTTT. Residues: CASSLLYPTTDTQYF.

This sequence joins TRBV12-3 or TRBV12-4 and TRBJ1-4, with D unresolved. Trimming left V 3 bases short and J 7 bases short, with 15 bases between. The CDR3 sequence is 15 residues long. Here the CDR3 DNA reads TGTGCCAGCAGTTTGTATAGCGGTTCGGGTGAAAAACTGTTTTTT. Translation: CASSLYSGSGEKLFF.

V and J are TRBV20-1 and TRBJ2-7; D remains ambiguous. Trimming stripped 6 bases from V and 1 base from J, with 13 bases between. This CDR3 has 13 residues. The germline V gene encodes CDR1 DFQATT and CDR2 SNEGSKA (reference sequence). DNA for the CDR3: TGCAGTGCGCTAAGGGATTTATCCTACGAGCAGTACTTC. Its translation: CSALRDLSYEQYF.

The chain recombines TRBV20-1 with TRBJ1-2, with D uncertain. The germline gives CDR1 DFQATT, CDR2 SNEGSKA (reference sequence). V lost 3 bases and J 4 bases, leaving 12 bases between the germline ends. The CDR3 is 13 amino acids. The CDR3 region is CSARATLSYGYTF. The DNA of the CDR3 is TGCAGTGCTAGGGCGACCCTTAGCTATGGCTACACCTTC.

This clonotype was counted a few times. The gene calls are TRBV7-2 and TRBJ2-7, with D maybe TRBD2 (6 bases). The CDR3 contains 16 residues. The germline V gene has CDR1 SGHTA and CDR2 FQGNSA. Trimming took 5 bases from V and 1 from J, leaving 18 bases between them. The CDR3 nucleotides are TGTGCCAGCAGCCCCGCGGGGACCGGACGTTCCTACGAGCAGTACTTC. Its protein is CASSPAGTGRSYEQYF. Variable domain in full (rest from reference TRBV7-2 and TRBJ2-7): GAGVSQSPSNKVTEKGKDVELRCDPISGHTALYWYRQSLGQGLEFLIYFQGNSAPDKSGLPSDRFSAERTGGSVSTLTIQRTQQEDSAVYLCASSPAGTGRSYEQYFGPGTRLTVT.

The chain is built from TRBV18 and TRBJ2-5; 9 bases fit TRBD1. The junction had 10 bases not matched to a gene; V was cut back by 4 bases and J by 7 bases. The CDR3 covers 15 residues. Germline CDR1 KGHSH, CDR2 LQKENI. The CDR3 sequence is CASSLTGTGRGTQYF. The CDR3 coding sequence is TGTGCCAGCTCACTCACCGGGACAGGGCGAGGGACCCAGTACTTC.

The V and J genes are TRBV7-9 and TRBJ2-3; D is ambiguous. CDR3 length: 13 residues. Germline V lookup: CDR1 SEHNR, CDR2 FQNEAQ (reference sequence). V was cut by 6 bases and J by 2 bases, with 9 bases left in between. CDR3 protein: CASSSRDTDTQYF. CDR3 in DNA: TGTGCCAGCAGTTCCAGAGACACAGATACGCAGTATTTT.

This clonotype was recorded at least ten times. The chain uses TRBV7-9 and TRBJ1-4; possibly TRBD1 for D (5 bases). This CDR3 has 14 residues. The V and J ends lost 1 base and 3 bases respectively, with 6 bases between them. Germline CDR1 reads SEHNR; CDR2 reads FQNEAQ (reference sequence). DNA of the CDR3: TGTGCCAGCAGCTTAGGAGGGGCTAATGAAAAACTGTTTTTT. It codes for CASSLGGANEKLFF.

The CDR3 loop is CASSVGTGADTQYF. DNA of the CDR3: TGTGCCAGCAGCGTCGGGACAGGGGCCGATACGCAGTATTTT. The genes are TRBV7-9 and TRBJ2-3, with TRBD1 matching 10 bases. The V segment lost 5 bases and the J segment 6 bases; nucleotides outside the gene matches: 5. In germline, CDR1 is SEHNR, CDR2 FQNEAQ (reference sequence). The CDR3 is 14 residues long.

This clonotype was seen a handful of times. This chain joins TRBV6-5 and TRBJ2-5; D not resolved. This CDR3 region has 14 residues. Germline V lookup: CDR1 MNHEY, CDR2 SVGAGI. Deletions cut 2 bases from V and 7 bases from J, with 14 bases between. CDR3 nucleotide sequence: TGTGCCAGCAGTTACAACCCTGGCGGTGGGACCCAGTACTTC. This codes for CASSYNPGGGTQYF.

V gene TRBV25-1 combines with J gene TRBJ1-5, with D possibly being TRBD1 (5 bases). The CDR3 is made up of 14 amino acids. Trimming stripped 10 bases from V and 2 bases from J, with 15 bases between. Germline V gives CDR1 MGHDK, CDR2 SYGVNS. The CDR3: CATTRAIGNQPQHF. In DNA form, the CDR3 reads TGTGCCACCACCAGGGCGATAGGCAATCAGCCCCAGCATTTT.

This clonotype was counted ten times or more. The J gene is TRBJ2-7, the V gene TRBV12-3 or TRBV12-4; maybe TRBD2 (5 bases). The length of the CDR3 is 15 residues. V was cut by 5 bases and J by 0 bases, with 14 bases left in between. As DNA, the CDR3 is TGTGCCAGCAGTACCGAGAGCGGAGGCTCCTACGAGCAGTACTTC. Residues: CASSTESGGSYEQYF.

J is TRBJ2-7 and V is TRBV11-3, with no clear D. Germline V lookup: CDR1 SGHNT, CDR2 YENEEA. This CDR3 spans 13 amino acids. The V and J ends lost 1 base and 6 bases respectively, with 10 bases between them. The CDR3 bases are TGTGCCAGCAGCTTAGGGAACCCCGGCGAGCAGTACTTC. Protein sequence: CASSLGNPGEQYF.

The sample holds many counts of this clonotype. The J gene is TRBJ2-4, the V gene TRBV12-3 or TRBV12-4, with D possibly TRBD1 on 6 matching bases. This CDR3 has 15 amino acids. V was cut by 5 bases and J by 2 bases, with 13 bases left in between. The CDR3 spells CASSQTGYSKNIQYF. As DNA, the CDR3 is TGTGCCAGCAGTCAGACAGGTTACTCCAAAAACATTCAGTACTTC.

This clonotype was detected ten times or more. The rearrangement uses TRBV5-1 and TRBJ2-7, with TRBD2 as a possible D gene (6 bases). Germline lookup yields CDR1 SGHRS and CDR2 YFSETQ. The CDR3 has 15 residues. Trimming left V 4 bases short and J 0 bases short, with 14 bases between. CDR3 DNA: TGCGCCAGCAGCCTGGGAGGAGGGAGCTCCTACGAGCAGTACTTC. Amino acid sequence: CASSLGGGSSYEQYF.

This clonotype came up many times. This rearrangement joins TRBV18 to TRBJ2-1; 7 bases are a match to TRBD1. Germline V gene data show CDR1 as KGHSH and CDR2 as LQKENI. This CDR3 is built from 15 residues. With 3 bases clipped from V and 1 base from J, the junction kept 3 bases outside the gene matches. The DNA of the CDR3 is TGTGCCAGCTCACCCCCAGGGGGTTCCTACAATGAGCAGTTCTTC. Translation gives CASSPPGGSYNEQFF.

The CDR3 DNA reads TGTGCCAGCAGCTTAGTCCCGCGGGAGTTTGTCGATGAGCAGTTCTTC. Protein product: CASSLVPREFVDEQFF. This chain uses TRBV7-6 with TRBJ2-1; 7 nucleotides match TRBD2. The germline V gene encodes CDR1 SGHVS and CDR2 FNYEAQ. V lost 1 base and J lost 8; bases outside the gene matches: 11. CDR3 length equals 16 residues. Using reference TRBV7-6 and TRBJ2-1 for the parts outside the CDR3, the full variable domain is GAGVSQSPRYKVTKRGQDVALRCDPISGHVSLYWYRQALGQGPEFLTYFNYEAQQDKSGLPNDRFSAERPEGSISTLTIQRTEQRDSAMYRCASSLVPREFVDEQFFGPGTRLTVL.

This clonotype came up a few times. V usage is TRBV6-2 or TRBV6-3 and J usage is TRBJ2-1; the D is unclear. Germline-derived CDR1 and CDR2 are MNHEY and SVGEGT. Trimming left V 2 bases short and J 9 bases short, with 11 bases between. CDR3 length: 13 residues. The CDR3 DNA follows: TGTGCCAGCAGTTACGTGGGATCGGGTGAGCAGTTCTTC. Translation: CASSYVGSGEQFF.

The V call is TRBV7-2, the J call TRBJ2-3; perhaps TRBD2 as D (6 bases). Germline CDR1 SGHTA, CDR2 FQGNSA. Trimming pared 5 bases from V and 7 bases from J, leaving 16 bases between. This CDR3 has 14 amino acids. The CDR3 DNA follows: TGTGCCAGCAGCCCCGGGACTGGGGGGAATACGCAGTATTTT. Translation gives CASSPGTGGNTQYF.

This clonotype has a handful of counts. The rearrangement links TRBV7-7 to TRBJ2-2, with D perhaps given as TRBD1 or TRBD2 (6 bases each). The CDR3 length is 17 residues. V dropped 5 bases and J dropped 4 bases, with 20 bases sitting between them. Germline assignment: CDR1 SSHAT and CDR2 FNYEAQ (reference sequence). CDR3 sequence: CASSPEGGALRTGELFF. The CDR3 DNA is TGTGCCAGCAGCCCCGAGGGGGGAGCTCTGCGCACCGGGGAGCTGTTTTTT.

The chain recombines TRBV6-1 with TRBJ1-5; 8 nucleotides align to TRBD1. V lost 6 bases, J lost 6 bases, and 7 bases stayed unmatched. This CDR3 has 14 amino acids. Germline CDR1 reads MNHNS; CDR2 reads SASEGT. In nucleotides, the CDR3 is TGTGCCAGCAGACCGACAGGGGAAAGTCAGCCCCAGCATTTT. Its protein is CASRPTGESQPQHF.

This chain links TRBV7-2 with TRBJ2-5; D possibly matches TRBD1 or TRBD2 (5 bases each). Deletions cut 0 bases from V and 5 bases from J, with 10 bases between. The CDR3 totals 14 residues. CDR1 SGHTA and CDR2 FQGNSA come from the germline V gene. Written as DNA, the CDR3 is TGTGCCAGCAGCTTAGCGTCCGGGACGGAGACCCAGTACTTC. Translation gives CASSLASGTETQYF.

The rearrangement links TRBV4-2 to TRBJ1-1, with D possibly being TRBD1 (5 bases). The CDR3 runs 15 residues. The V end was cut by 1 base, the J end by 5 bases, with 14 bases between. The V gene's germline CDR1 is LGHNA and CDR2 YNFKEQ. The CDR3 region is CASSQGIGGKTEAFF. In DNA, the CDR3 is TGTGCCAGCAGCCAAGGTATCGGGGGTAAGACTGAAGCTTTCTTT.